This is a list of T cell receptor beta chains from one sample in a study of T cell repertoires in cytomegalovirus infection. MiXCR, run by TCRdb on the reads, gives a single entry per CDR3 protein. This sample has roughly 100,000 distinct CDR3 sequences; 16% occur once, and the top ten carry around 8.2%. The specimen sequenced was PBMCs. These receptors were obtained from a human donor in good health (CMV status not recorded). Some clones in this sample may be carry-over from other donors' samples. The CDR3 runs from the conserved cysteine through the conserved F or W. Fields, in order: V gene, clone size, J gene, D gene, CDR3 protein, CDR3 DNA. A D gene is named only where the DNA matches it firmly. Rows give clone size only sometimes, using once, few, many, or a class for an expanded clone.

v_gene: TRBV6-2/TRBV6-3; abundance: many; j_gene: TRBJ2-3; d_gene: TRBD2; CDR3aa: CASSYSLTSVLTDTQYF; CDR3nt: TGTGCCAGCAGTTACTCCTTGACTAGCGTTCTCACAGATACGCAGTATTTT
v_gene: TRBV7-9; abundance: few; j_gene: TRBJ2-7; d_gene: .; CDR3aa: CASSSLWGGFEQYF; CDR3nt: TGTGCCAGCAGCTCCCTATGGGGCGGGTTCGAGCAGTACTTC
v_gene: TRBV11-2; abundance: .; j_gene: TRBJ2-7; d_gene: TRBD1; CDR3aa: CASSVPDGTGFYEQYF; CDR3nt: TGTGCCAGCAGCGTCCCGGACGGGACAGGGTTCTACGAGCAGTACTTC
v_gene: TRBV7-2; abundance: many; j_gene: TRBJ2-7; d_gene: .; CDR3aa: CASSETGAFDTEQYF; CDR3nt: TGTGCCAGCAGCGAGACCGGGGCTTTTGATACTGAGCAGTACTTC
v_gene: TRBV5-6; abundance: .; j_gene: TRBJ2-1; d_gene: .; CDR3aa: CASSPRDLSYNEQFF; CDR3nt: TGTGCCAGCAGCCCCCGGGACCTCTCCTACAATGAGCAGTTCTTC
v_gene: TRBV12-3/TRBV12-4; abundance: many; j_gene: TRBJ2-7; d_gene: .; CDR3aa: CASRGFSYEQYF; CDR3nt: TGTGCCAGTAGGGGTTTCTCCTACGAGCAGTACTTC
v_gene: TRBV7-9; abundance: many; j_gene: TRBJ1-2; d_gene: .; CDR3aa: CASSLEEMGARIYGYTF; CDR3nt: TGTGCCAGCAGCTTAGAGGAGATGGGGGCCAGAATCTATGGCTACACCTTC
v_gene: TRBV7-2; abundance: many; j_gene: TRBJ2-3; d_gene: .; CDR3aa: CASSSAPDTQYF; CDR3nt: TGTGCCAGCAGCTCCGCCCCAGATACGCAGTATTTT
v_gene: TRBV7-8; abundance: many; j_gene: TRBJ1-5; d_gene: .; CDR3aa: CASSLDWVGSNQPQHF; CDR3nt: TGTGCCAGCAGCTTAGACTGGGTTGGCAGCAATCAGCCCCAGCATTTT
v_gene: TRBV7-2; abundance: many; j_gene: TRBJ1-1; d_gene: .; CDR3aa: CASSLDRVVTEAFF; CDR3nt: TGTGCCAGCAGCTTAGATCGCGTAGTCACTGAAGCTTTCTTT
v_gene: TRBV7-6; abundance: many; j_gene: TRBJ2-5; d_gene: .; CDR3aa: CASSPGPQHAKETQYF; CDR3nt: TGTGCCAGCAGCCCGGGGCCCCAACACGCAAAAGAGACCCAGTACTTC
v_gene: TRBV7-6; abundance: .; j_gene: TRBJ1-6; d_gene: TRBD1; CDR3aa: CASSLGTGDSPLHF; CDR3nt: TGTGCTAGCAGCTTAGGGACAGGGGATTCACCCCTCCACTTT
v_gene: TRBV7-9; abundance: .; j_gene: TRBJ1-1; d_gene: TRBD1; CDR3aa: CASSSRQGRSEAFF; CDR3nt: TGTGCCAGCAGTTCTAGACAGGGTCGATCTGAAGCTTTCTTT
v_gene: TRBV5-8; abundance: many; j_gene: TRBJ2-3; d_gene: .; CDR3aa: CASSPRDFREDTQYF; CDR3nt: TGTGCCAGCAGCCCAAGGGACTTTCGGGAAGATACGCAGTATTTT
v_gene: TRBV5-5; abundance: many; j_gene: TRBJ2-1; d_gene: .; CDR3aa: CASSLALTFGGEQFF; CDR3nt: TGTGCCAGCAGCTTGGCCTTAACGTTTGGGGGTGAGCAGTTCTTC
v_gene: TRBV29-1; abundance: .; j_gene: TRBJ2-5; d_gene: TRBD2; CDR3aa: CSVGLAQNQETQYF; CDR3nt: TGCAGCGTTGGACTAGCGCAAAACCAAGAGACCCAGTACTTC
v_gene: TRBV9; abundance: few; j_gene: TRBJ2-7; d_gene: .; CDR3aa: CASSVGSTDYEQYF; CDR3nt: TGTGCCAGCAGCGTAGGAAGTACCGACTACGAGCAGTACTTC
v_gene: TRBV7-2; abundance: many; j_gene: TRBJ2-1; d_gene: .; CDR3aa: CASSLGSGGEQFF; CDR3nt: TGTGCCAGCAGCTTAGGAAGTGGAGGTGAGCAGTTCTTC
v_gene: TRBV7-2; abundance: .; j_gene: TRBJ2-7; d_gene: .; CDR3aa: CASSSGVLQYF; CDR3nt: TGTGCCAGCAGCTCGGGGGTTCTGCAGTACTTC
v_gene: TRBV12-3/TRBV12-4; abundance: few; j_gene: TRBJ1-2; d_gene: .; CDR3aa: CASSLGGPRLGGYTF; CDR3nt: TGTGCCAGCAGTCTGGGGGGCCCGAGGTTGGGTGGCTACACCTTC
v_gene: TRBV20-1; abundance: .; j_gene: TRBJ2-1; d_gene: TRBD2; CDR3aa: CSATYSGGDNEQFF; CDR3nt: TGCAGTGCTACCTATAGCGGGGGGGACAATGAGCAGTTCTTC
v_gene: TRBV29-1; abundance: .; j_gene: TRBJ1-2; d_gene: .; CDR3aa: CSVDGVYGYTF; CDR3nt: TGCAGCGTTGACGGGGTCTATGGCTACACCTTC
v_gene: TRBV7-6; abundance: few; j_gene: TRBJ1-3; d_gene: .; CDR3aa: CASSLVAGSGNTMYF; CDR3nt: TGTGCCAGCAGCTTAGTTGCAGGCTCTGGAAACACCATGTATTTT
v_gene: TRBV2; abundance: many; j_gene: TRBJ2-7; d_gene: .; CDR3aa: CASSGARGTEQYF; CDR3nt: TGTGCCAGCAGTGGGGCCCGGGGGACCGAGCAGTACTTC
v_gene: TRBV2; abundance: few; j_gene: TRBJ1-1; d_gene: .; CDR3aa: CASSEEENTEAFF; CDR3nt: TGTGCCAGCAGTGAAGAGGAGAACACTGAAGCTTTCTTT
v_gene: TRBV7-2; abundance: many; j_gene: TRBJ2-7; d_gene: .; CDR3aa: CASSLDSRGRPYEQYF; CDR3nt: TGTGCCAGCAGCTTAGATTCGCGGGGGCGCCCCTACGAGCAGTACTTC
v_gene: TRBV11-2; abundance: many; j_gene: TRBJ2-3; d_gene: TRBD2; CDR3aa: CASSFSGVGQYF; CDR3nt: TGTGCCAGCAGCTTTAGCGGGGTTGGGCAGTATTTT
v_gene: TRBV4-2; abundance: .; j_gene: TRBJ1-2; d_gene: TRBD1; CDR3aa: CASGDRGDYGYTF; CDR3nt: TGTGCCAGCGGGGACAGGGGAGACTATGGCTACACCTTC
v_gene: TRBV28; abundance: .; j_gene: TRBJ1-2; d_gene: TRBD1; CDR3aa: CASSLADRWGYTF; CDR3nt: TGTGCCAGCAGTTTAGCGGACAGGTGGGGCTACACCTTC
v_gene: TRBV6-1; abundance: many; j_gene: TRBJ2-4; d_gene: TRBD2; CDR3aa: CASSEVQIAGISKNIQYF; CDR3nt: TGTGCCAGCAGTGAAGTACAAATAGCGGGGATCTCCAAAAACATTCAGTACTTC
v_gene: TRBV9; abundance: .; j_gene: TRBJ2-2; d_gene: TRBD1; CDR3aa: CASTKDRGLTGELFF; CDR3nt: TGTGCCAGCACAAAGGACAGGGGTCTCACCGGGGAGCTGTTTTTT
v_gene: TRBV28; abundance: .; j_gene: TRBJ1-5; d_gene: .; CDR3aa: CASSLQNQPQHF; CDR3nt: TGTGCCAGCAGTTTACAGAATCAGCCCCAGCATTTT
v_gene: TRBV7-8; abundance: .; j_gene: TRBJ2-3; d_gene: TRBD2; CDR3aa: CASSLGGRGGGTQYF; CDR3nt: TGTGCCAGCAGCCTGGGGGGGCGGGGGGGCGGTACGCAGTATTTT
v_gene: TRBV7-9; abundance: .; j_gene: TRBJ1-5; d_gene: .; CDR3aa: CASSPVAGDQPQHF; CDR3nt: TGTGCCAGCAGCCCGGTAGCAGGGGACCAGCCCCAGCATTTT
v_gene: TRBV20-1; abundance: few; j_gene: TRBJ2-4; d_gene: TRBD1; CDR3aa: CSARSPGTGGKFDIQYF; CDR3nt: TGCAGTGCTAGGTCACCCGGGACAGGGGGCAAGTTCGACATTCAGTACTTC